This T cell receptor beta chain was identified in a study of blood T cell repertoires in COVID-19. About the study: Sample material is recorded as cDNA or gDNA derived from T cells, B-cell-depleted T cells, or PBMCs.

This CDR3 region has 13 residues. The repertoire was sequenced with immunoSEQ multiplex PCR; TCRdb's copy has only in-frame clones and lacks some. The sample has fewer than 250,000 clones; approximately 87% are singletons. The source is a woman between 65 and 79 years old with active or convalescent COVID-19. The sample comprised peripheral blood. The chain recombines TRBV21-1 with TRBJ1-6. TRBV21-1 is flagged as a pseudogene. The CDR3: CASSKGVYSPLHF. The DNA for the CDR3 is TGTGCCAGCAGCAAAGGAGTGTATTCACCCCTCCACTTT.